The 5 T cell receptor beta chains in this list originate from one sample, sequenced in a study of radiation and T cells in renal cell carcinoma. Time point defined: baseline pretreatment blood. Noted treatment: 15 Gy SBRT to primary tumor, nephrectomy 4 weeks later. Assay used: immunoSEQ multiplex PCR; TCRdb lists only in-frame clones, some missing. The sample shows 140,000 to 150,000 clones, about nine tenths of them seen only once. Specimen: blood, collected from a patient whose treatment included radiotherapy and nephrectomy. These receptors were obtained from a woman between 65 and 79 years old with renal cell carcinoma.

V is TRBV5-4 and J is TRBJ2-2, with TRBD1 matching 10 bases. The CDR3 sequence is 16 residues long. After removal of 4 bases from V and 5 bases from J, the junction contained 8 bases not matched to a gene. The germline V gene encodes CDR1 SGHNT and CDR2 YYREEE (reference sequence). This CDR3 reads CASSLVGTGVTGELFF. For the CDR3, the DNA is TGTGCCAGCAGCCTGGTCGGGACAGGGGTGACCGGGGAGCTGTTTTTT. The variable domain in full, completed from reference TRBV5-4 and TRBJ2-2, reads ETGVTQSPTHLIKTRGQQVTLRCSSQSGHNTVSWYQQALGQGPQFIFQYYREEENGRGNFPPRFSGLQFPNYSSELNVNALELDDSALYLCASSLVGTGVTGELFFGEGSRLTVL.

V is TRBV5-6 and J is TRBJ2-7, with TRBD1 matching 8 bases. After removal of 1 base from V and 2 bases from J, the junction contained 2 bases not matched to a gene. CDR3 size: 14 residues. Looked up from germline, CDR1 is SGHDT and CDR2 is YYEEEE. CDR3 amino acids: CASSLWDRTYEQYF. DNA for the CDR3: TGTGCCAGCAGCTTGTGGGACAGGACCTACGAGCAGTACTTC.

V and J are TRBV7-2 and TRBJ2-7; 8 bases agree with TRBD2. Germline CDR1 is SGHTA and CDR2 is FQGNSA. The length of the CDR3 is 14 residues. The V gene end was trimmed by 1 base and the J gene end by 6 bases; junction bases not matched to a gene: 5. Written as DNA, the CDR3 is TGTGCCAGCAGCTTAGGGCGGGGGGTTGGCGAGCAGTACTTC. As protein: CASSLGRGVGEQYF.

The CDR3 protein is CAWSRLQGSYEQYF. The CDR3 DNA is TGTGCCTGGAGTCGCTTACAGGGATCCTACGAGCAGTACTTC. J is TRBJ2-7 and V is TRBV30; D possibly corresponds to TRBD1 (6 bases). The CDR3 runs 14 residues. V lost 2 bases, J lost 1 base, and 12 bases lay in between. Germline lookup yields CDR1 GTSNPN and CDR2 SVGIG (reference sequence).

The CDR3 reads CASSSRQGANSPLHF. CDR3 coding DNA: TGTGCCAGCAGTTCCAGACAGGGGGCGAATTCACCCCTCCACTTT. This chain connects TRBV28 to TRBJ1-6, with 10 bases identical to TRBD1. CDR3 size: 15 residues. The germline CDR1 and CDR2 sequences are MDHEN and SYDVKM. J gave up 7 bases and V 4 bases, and 4 bases lay outside the gene matches.